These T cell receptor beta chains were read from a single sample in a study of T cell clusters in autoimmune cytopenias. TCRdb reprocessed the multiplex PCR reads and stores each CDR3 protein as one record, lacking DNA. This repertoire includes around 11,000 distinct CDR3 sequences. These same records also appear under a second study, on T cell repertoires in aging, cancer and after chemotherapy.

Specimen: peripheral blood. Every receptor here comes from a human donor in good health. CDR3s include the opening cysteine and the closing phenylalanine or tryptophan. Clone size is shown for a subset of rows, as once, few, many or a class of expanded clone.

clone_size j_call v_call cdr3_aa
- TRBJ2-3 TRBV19 CASSRTSSTDTQYF
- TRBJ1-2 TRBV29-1 CSVEDRENYGYTF
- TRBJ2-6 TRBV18 CAIPRGAVGGANVLTF
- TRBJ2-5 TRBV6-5 CASSRRGGPVETQYF
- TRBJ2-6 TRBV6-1 CASLLSGANVLTF
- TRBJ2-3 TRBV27 CASSLSHRGGRTDTQYF
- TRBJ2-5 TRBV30 CAWTLMGGRETQYF
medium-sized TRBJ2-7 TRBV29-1 CSVAGTGVTYEQYF
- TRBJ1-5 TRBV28 CASSILRAQNQPQHF
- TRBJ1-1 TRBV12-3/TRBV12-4 CASTRGQENTEAFF
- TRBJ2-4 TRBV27 CASRGQRIQYF
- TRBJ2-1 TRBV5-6 CASSFRDRERFF
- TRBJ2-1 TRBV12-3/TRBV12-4 CASSLGQGMNPYNEQFF
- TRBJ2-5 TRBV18 CASSLDRGKTQYF
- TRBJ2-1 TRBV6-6 CASRGAGYYNEQFF
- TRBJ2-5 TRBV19 CASRDRGKETQYF
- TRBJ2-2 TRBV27 CASSPWQVGPTFSNTGELFF